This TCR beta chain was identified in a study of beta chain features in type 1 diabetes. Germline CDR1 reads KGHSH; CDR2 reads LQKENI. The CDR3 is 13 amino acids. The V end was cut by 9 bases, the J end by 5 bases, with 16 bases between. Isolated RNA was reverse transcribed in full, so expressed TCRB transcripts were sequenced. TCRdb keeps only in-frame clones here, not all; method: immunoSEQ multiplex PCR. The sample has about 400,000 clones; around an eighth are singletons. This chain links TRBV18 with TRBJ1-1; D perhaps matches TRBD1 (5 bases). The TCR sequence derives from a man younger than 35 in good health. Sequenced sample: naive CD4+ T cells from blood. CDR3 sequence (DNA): TGTGCCAGTCCTGGGCAGGGTCAAACTGAAGCTTTCTTT. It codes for CASPGQGQTEAFF.